This T cell receptor (gamma chain) is from a study of Vδ1+ human thymocytes. Details on this clone: What it recognizes is unknown.

The template was reverse-transcribed extracted RNA. Multiplex PCR used pooled V-gene forward primers and a constant-region reverse primer to amplify CDR3s. TCRdb re-called the multiplex PCR reads with CATT. The repertoire holds about 11,000 gamma-chain clones, with about 40% as singletons. CDR1 VTNTFY and CDR2 YDVSTARD come from the germline V gene (reference sequence). The CDR3 runs to 12 residues. The ends lost 5 bases at V and 7 bases at J; junction bases unmatched: 8. Study-level points and caveats: Bulk repertoire data may be misinterpreted because of unexpected Vdelta2 sequences. Highly polyclonal TRG and TRD repertoires with Gaussian CDR3 length distributions appeared in thymus.

The chain recombines TRGV3 with TRGJ1 or TRGJ2. The J gene, not given by TCRdb, was assigned here from a germline match of the nucleotide sequence. The sample comprised Vdelta1+ gamma-delta thymocytes from the thymus. Indicated subset: FACS-sorted CD3+ TCRalphabeta- TCRVdelta1+ TCRVdelta2- thymocytes. This sequence was found in a boy younger than two who had congenital heart surgery. The CDR3 spells CATWARKYKKLF. The CDR3 DNA reads TGTGCCACCTGGGCCCGGAAATATAAGAAACTCTTT.